This record covers a single TCR beta chain. As yet, its antigen is unknown. These data originate in a study of human T cells and chemical hapten exposure. Findings of the study overall: Expanded TCR counts at PT1 were positively correlated with the patch test score. Expanded TCRs showed more large CDR3 clusters than pre-sensitization or healthy control sets.

Trimming cost V 0 bases and J 4 bases, with 8 bases left between them. Germline V gene data show CDR1 as SGHRS and CDR2 as YFSETQ. The CDR3 sequence is 14 residues long. TCRdb ran MiXCR on the RACE reads and lists one entry per CDR3 protein. The repertoire holds 100,000 or so distinct CDR3 sequences, with less than 40% as singletons. Time point indicated: patch test 3, about 24 weeks after DPC sensitization. Treatment: therapeutic diphenylcyclopropenone sensitization with weekly scalp DPC. The chain carries TRBV5-1 and TRBJ2-1, with D possibly being TRBD2 (5 bases). This clonotype originated in a man aged 40-55 years with alopecia areata. Some clones in this sample may be carry-over from other donors' samples. Source: whole blood, taken in connection with sensitization to the hapten diphenylcyclopropenone (DPC). The CDR3 region has the DNA TGCGCCAGCAGCTTGGGCGGGTTATACAATGAGCAGTTCTTC. It specifies CASSLGGLYNEQFF.